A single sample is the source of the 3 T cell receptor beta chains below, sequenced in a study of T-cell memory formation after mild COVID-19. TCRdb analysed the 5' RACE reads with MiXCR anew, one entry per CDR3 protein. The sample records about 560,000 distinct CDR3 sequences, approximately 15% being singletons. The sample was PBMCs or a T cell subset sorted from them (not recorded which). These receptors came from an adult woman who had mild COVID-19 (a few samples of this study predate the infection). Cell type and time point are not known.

CDR3 loop: CASSLGQGARSAEAFF. For the CDR3, the DNA is TGCGCCAGCAGCCTTGGTCAGGGGGCGAGGAGCGCTGAAGCTTTCTTT. The rearrangement links TRBV5-1 to TRBJ1-1; 8 nucleotides match TRBD1. Germline V gene lookup returns CDR1 SGHRS and CDR2 YFSETQ. V trimming: 4 bases; J trimming: 6 bases; junction bases outside the gene matches: 14. The CDR3 runs 16 residues.

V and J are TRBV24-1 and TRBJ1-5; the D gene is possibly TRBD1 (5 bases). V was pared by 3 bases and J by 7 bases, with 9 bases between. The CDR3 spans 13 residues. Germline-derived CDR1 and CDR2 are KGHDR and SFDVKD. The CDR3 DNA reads TGTGCCACCAGTGATGGGGGTTACCAGCCCCAGCATTTT. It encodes CATSDGGYQPQHF.

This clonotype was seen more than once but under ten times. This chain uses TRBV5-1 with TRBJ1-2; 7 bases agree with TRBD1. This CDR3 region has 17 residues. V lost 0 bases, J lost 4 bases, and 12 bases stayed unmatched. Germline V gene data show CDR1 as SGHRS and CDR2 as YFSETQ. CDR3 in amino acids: CASSLGGRGTNVYGYTF. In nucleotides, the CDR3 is TGCGCCAGCAGCTTGGGAGGCAGGGGGACCAATGTCTATGGCTACACCTTC.